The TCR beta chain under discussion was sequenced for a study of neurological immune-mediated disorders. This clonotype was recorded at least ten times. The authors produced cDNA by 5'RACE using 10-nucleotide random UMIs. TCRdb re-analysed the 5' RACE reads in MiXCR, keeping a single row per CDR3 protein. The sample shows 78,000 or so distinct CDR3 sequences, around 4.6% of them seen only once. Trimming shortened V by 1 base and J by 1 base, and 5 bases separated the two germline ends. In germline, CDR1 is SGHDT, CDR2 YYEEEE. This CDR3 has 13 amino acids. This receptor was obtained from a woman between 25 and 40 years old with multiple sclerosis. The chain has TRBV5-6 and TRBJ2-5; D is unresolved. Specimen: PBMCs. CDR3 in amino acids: CASSLTFQETQYF. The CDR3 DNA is TGTGCCAGCAGCTTGACCTTCCAAGAGACCCAGTACTTC.